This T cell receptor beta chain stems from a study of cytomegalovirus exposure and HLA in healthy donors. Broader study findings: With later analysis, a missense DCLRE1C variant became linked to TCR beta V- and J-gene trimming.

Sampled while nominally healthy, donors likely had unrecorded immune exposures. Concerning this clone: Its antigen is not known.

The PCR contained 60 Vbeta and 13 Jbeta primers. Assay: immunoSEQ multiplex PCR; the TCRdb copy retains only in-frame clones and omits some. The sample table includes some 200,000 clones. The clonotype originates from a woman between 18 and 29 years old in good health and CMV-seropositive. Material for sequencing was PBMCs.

This CDR3 reads CASSLNRGGLAGINEQFF. CDR3 coding DNA: TGCGCCAGCAGCTTGAACAGGGGGGGACTAGCGGGGATTAATGAGCAGTTCTTC. V usage is TRBV5-1 and J usage is TRBJ2-1; 13 bases map to TRBD2. CDR1 is SGHRS and CDR2 is YFSETQ in the germline V gene. This CDR3 contains 18 residues. V dropped 1 base and J dropped 7; count of bases not matched to a gene: 11.